The source of this T cell receptor (beta chain) is a study of spatial heterogeneity in lung cancer. V lost 4 bases and J 2 bases, leaving 16 bases between the germline ends. The CDR3 is 16 amino acids. Regarding time point: sample taken at primary tumor resection. Whole RNA came from tumor, nontumor lung or frozen PBMC and was sequenced without being sorted. This clonotype was recorded many times. Every TCR cDNA molecule carried a tag that served as a unique molecular identifier. TCRdb passed the 5' RACE reads through MiXCR, listing each CDR3 protein once. Of tens of thousands of distinct CDR3 sequences listed, approximately 12% are singletons.

Material: PBMCs, obtained at surgery. The V gene is TRBV12-3 or TRBV12-4, the J gene TRBJ2-3; no clear D. The receptor was derived from a male donor with early-stage non-small cell lung cancer. CDR3 sequence reads: CASSSLLGRNTDTQYF. The CDR3 bases are TGTGCCAGCAGTTCCCTCCTTGGACGGAACACAGATACGCAGTATTTT.